This T cell receptor (beta chain) was identified during a study of identical twins. In every case, the donor was a healthy Caucasian. CDR1 is MGHRA and CDR2 is YSYEKL in the germline V gene. CDR3 length: 15 residues. V gave up 4 bases and J gave up 2 bases, with 13 bases separating them. This clonotype was seen more than once but under ten times. TCRdb called the 5' RACE reads again in MiXCR, with one record for every CDR3 protein. The sample includes more than 400,000 distinct CDR3 sequences, roughly 15% of them seen just once. These same data were also listed under a study on yellow fever vaccine responses in identical twins.

The receptor was derived from a woman aged 18-29 years in good health. The specimen was CD4+ T cells sorted from blood. V and J are TRBV4-1 and TRBJ2-3; D is undetermined. The DNA for the CDR3 is TGCGCCAGCAGCCCGAGGTGGGGTCCCACAGATACGCAGTATTTT. Protein: CASSPRWGPTDTQYF.